The rows below give T cell receptor beta chains drawn from one sample of a study of blood T cell repertoires in COVID-19. The repertoire was sequenced with immunoSEQ multiplex PCR; TCRdb's copy has only in-frame clones and lacks some. The sample holds approximately 230,000 clones, about 80% seen once. Sequencing input: peripheral blood. The source is a man aged 80 or over with acute or convalescent COVID-19. Each CDR3 is given with its conserved first and last residue. A D gene is named only where the DNA matches it firmly. Clone sizes are given selectively: once, few, many, or a class where the clone is expanded.

d_call j_call clone_size v_call cdr3_aa cdr3_nt
TRBD1 TRBJ1-1 . TRBV10-1 CASKAGGPSNTEAFF TGCGCCAGCAAAGCAGGGGGCCCTTCTAACACTGAAGCTTTCTTT
TRBD2 TRBJ2-1 . TRBV11-1 CASSYRTSGREQFF TGTGCCAGCAGCTATAGGACTAGCGGGAGAGAGCAGTTCTTC
TRBD2 TRBJ2-7 . TRBV9 CASSPRPYSRGGHEQYF TGTGCCAGCAGCCCCCGTCCGTACTCCCGGGGGGGCCACGAGCAGTACTTC
. TRBJ1-3 . TRBV4-1 CASSLGDLSGNTIYF TGCGCCAGCAGCCTGGGGGACTTATCTGGAAACACCATATATTTT
. TRBJ2-5 . TRBV5-4 CASTPMGPGLQETQYF TGTGCCAGCACCCCTATGGGTCCGGGACTCCAAGAGACCCAGTACTTC
TRBD2 TRBJ2-3 . TRBV3-1/TRBV3-2 CASSQRLAGGSTDTQYF TGTGCCAGCAGCCAACGACTAGCGGGAGGGAGCACAGATACGCAGTATTTT
TRBD1 TRBJ2-7 once TRBV11-2 CASSPLTPLGQGAYEQYF TGTGCCAGCAGCCCTTTAACTCCTTTAGGACAGGGGGCGTACGAGCAGTACTTC
TRBD1 TRBJ1-2 . TRBV18 CASSPPGQGYYGYTF TGTGCCAGCTCACCTCCGGGACAGGGTTACTATGGCTACACCTTC
. TRBJ2-7 . TRBV3-1/TRBV3-2 CASSQSGYEQYF TGTGCCAGCAGCCAATCAGGTTACGAGCAGTACTTC
. TRBJ2-7 once TRBV5-4 CASSLRGVQYF TGTGCCAGCAGCTTGAGAGGAGTGCAGTACTTC
. TRBJ2-1 . TRBV5-1 CASSFSPYNEQFF TGCGCCAGCAGTTTTAGCCCCTACAATGAGCAGTTCTTC
. TRBJ1-4 . TRBV3-1/TRBV3-2 CASSQGGGFNEKLFF TGTGCCAGCAGCCAAGGAGGAGGCTTTAATGAAAAACTGTTTTTT
. TRBJ1-5 . TRBV6-6 CASSHSDPGGNQPQHF TGTGCCAGCAGTCACTCGGACCCGGGAGGCAATCAGCCCCAGCATTTT
. TRBJ2-7 . TRBV24-1 CASLTGRPYEQYF TGTGCCAGCCTAACTGGGAGGCCCTACGAGCAGTACTTC
TRBD2 TRBJ2-7 . TRBV19 CASSKASGASYEQYF TGTGCCAGTAGTAAGGCTAGCGGGGCTTCCTACGAGCAGTACTTC
. TRBJ2-7 . TRBV5-6 CASSLLGGDGYEQYF TGTGCCAGCAGCTTACTAGGAGGGGACGGATACGAGCAGTACTTC
. TRBJ1-2 . TRBV29-1 CSVVMTSLGGYTF TGCAGCGTCGTAATGACATCACTTGGAGGCTACACCTTC
. TRBJ2-7 . TRBV18 CASSPGGSAYYEQYF TGTGCCAGCTCACCAGGCGGGTCAGCTTACTACGAGCAGTACTTC
. TRBJ1-4 many TRBV5-4 CASSQGGDEKLFF TGTGCCAGCAGTCAGGGAGGCGATGAAAAACTGTTTTTT
. TRBJ1-5 once TRBV3-1/TRBV3-2 CASSQGAGPYQPQHF TGTGCCAGCAGCCAAGGGGCGGGGCCCTATCAGCCCCAGCATTTT
. TRBJ1-5 few TRBV28 CASRGWGHNQPQHF TGTGCCAGCAGAGGATGGGGGCACAATCAGCCCCAGCATTTT
. TRBJ2-1 once TRBV7-7 CASSPQSSNEQFF TGTGCCAGCAGCCCCCAGTCTTCCAATGAGCAGTTCTTC
. TRBJ2-3 . TRBV18 CASSPPSADTQYF TGTGCCAGCTCACCCCCCTCCGCAGATACGCAGTATTTT
. TRBJ2-1 . TRBV5-8 CASRSRDTRIAYNEQFF TGTGCCAGCAGGTCCCGGGACACCAGAATTGCCTACAATGAGCAGTTCTTC
TRBD1 TRBJ2-3 . TRBV24-1 CATSDLQGFPRGRTDTQYF TGTGCCACCAGTGATTTGCAGGGCTTCCCGAGGGGGCGCACAGATACGCAGTATTTT
TRBD1 TRBJ2-6 . TRBV5-8 CASSFLTGALSGANVLTF TGTGCCAGCAGCTTTTTGACAGGGGCACTCTCTGGGGCCAACGTCCTGACTTTC
TRBD1 TRBJ1-3 . TRBV28 CASKGTGSGNTIYF TGTGCCAGCAAGGGGACAGGCTCTGGAAACACCATATATTTT
TRBD1 TRBJ1-2 . TRBV18 CASSQRTGINYGYTF TGTGCCAGCTCACAACGGACAGGGATAAACTATGGCTACACCTTC
TRBD2 TRBJ2-3 . TRBV4-2 CASSYPGTSGDRATQYF TGTGCCAGCAGTTATCCCGGGACTAGCGGGGATAGGGCTACGCAGTATTTT
. TRBJ2-7 . TRBV6-1 CASSDVFTYEQYF TGTGCCAGCAGTGACGTGTTTACCTACGAGCAGTACTTC
. TRBJ1-3 few TRBV12-3/TRBV12-4 CASLDSSGNTIYF TGTGCCAGCTTGGACAGCTCTGGAAACACCATATATTTT
TRBD1 TRBJ2-1 . TRBV24-1 CATSSSGGSYYNEQFF TGTGCCACCAGCTCATCAGGGGGCAGTTATTACAATGAGCAGTTCTTC
. TRBJ1-2 once TRBV29-1 CSVQAVEGYTF TGCAGCGTACAGGCAGTAGAAGGCTACACCTTC
. TRBJ1-5 . TRBV18 CASSPAGDQPQHF TGTGCCAGCTCACCGGCAGGGGATCAGCCCCAGCATTTT
TRBD1 TRBJ2-1 . TRBV19 CASSIDNRQGTYNEQFF TGTGCCAGTAGTATAGATAACCGACAGGGGACCTACAATGAGCAGTTCTTC
TRBD1 TRBJ1-5 . TRBV6-5 CASSFGTGPSNQPQHF TGTGCCAGCAGTTTCGGGACAGGGCCAAGCAATCAGCCCCAGCATTTT
. TRBJ2-1 . TRBV11-2 CASSLNAGFISNEQFF TGTGCCAGCAGCCTAAACGCAGGGTTTATCTCCAATGAGCAGTTCTTC
TRBD2 TRBJ2-1 . TRBV5-6 CASSSISTSKSYNEQFF TGTGCCAGCAGCTCGATATCGACTAGCAAGTCCTACAATGAGCAGTTCTTC
TRBD2 TRBJ2-7 . TRBV5-1 CASSLDTSGRPTTYEQYF TGCGCCAGCAGCTTGGACACTAGCGGGAGGCCTACAACCTACGAGCAGTACTTC
. TRBJ2-7 once TRBV18 CASSPRQGLTYEQYF TGTGCCAGCTCCCCTCGCCAGGGTCTTACCTACGAGCAGTACTTC
. TRBJ1-2 . TRBV27 CASRLNSGYGYTF TGTGCCAGCAGGCTAAACAGTGGCTATGGCTACACCTTC
TRBD1 TRBJ1-2 few TRBV3-1/TRBV3-2 CASSQDQGAGGYTF TGTGCCAGCAGCCAAGATCAGGGGGCGGGTGGCTACACCTTC
TRBD1 TRBJ1-5 . TRBV2 CASSDQTGIGQPQHF TGTGCCAGCAGTGATCAGACAGGGATCGGTCAGCCCCAGCATTTT
. TRBJ2-7 . TRBV6-5 CASSFTDGIYEQYF TGTGCCAGCAGCTTCACGGACGGGATTTACGAGCAGTACTTC
. TRBJ2-7 . TRBV7-2 CASSFMTGYEQYF TGTGCCAGCAGCTTTATGACGGGGTACGAGCAGTACTTC
TRBD1 TRBJ1-6 . TRBV2 CASSGQGRNSPLHF TGTGCCAGCAGTGGACAGGGGCGGAATTCACCCCTCCACTTT
TRBD1 TRBJ2-1 . TRBV10-1 CASSPTGGPYNEQFF TGCGCCAGCAGTCCGACAGGGGGACCCTACAATGAGCAGTTCTTC
. TRBJ1-1 . TRBV3-1/TRBV3-2 CASTFTVDTEAFF TGTGCCAGCACCTTCACAGTGGACACTGAAGCTTTCTTT
. TRBJ1-6 . TRBV27 CASRALGGDNSPLHF TGTGCCAGCAGGGCCCTAGGAGGGGATAATTCACCCCTCCACTTT
TRBD1 TRBJ2-7 . TRBV12-5 CASGPLGTGINEQYF TGTGCTAGTGGTCCTCTCGGGACAGGGATCAACGAGCAGTACTTC
. TRBJ1-4 . TRBV7-3 CASRRERNNEKLFF TGTGCCAGCCGGAGGGAACGGAACAATGAAAAACTGTTTTTT
TRBD1 TRBJ2-5 . TRBV25-1 CASSAPGGLETQYF TGTGCCAGCAGTGCCCCAGGGGGCCTAGAGACCCAGTACTTC
. TRBJ1-2 . TRBV25-1 CASSETSAGQLLYGYTF TGTGCCAGCAGTGAAACCTCCGCTGGACAGTTGCTCTATGGCTACACCTTC
. TRBJ1-5 . TRBV2 CASSEQVGNQPQHF TGTGCCAGCAGTGAACAGGTTGGCAATCAGCCCCAGCATTTT
. TRBJ2-7 . TRBV2 CASIFPGQLAYEQYF TGTGCCAGCATTTTTCCAGGACAGCTAGCCTACGAGCAGTACTTC
. TRBJ1-4 . TRBV10-1 CATIRRTLPREKLFF TGCGCCACGATCAGAAGGACACTCCCCAGGGAAAAACTGTTTTTT
. TRBJ1-6 . TRBV28 CASSGTRSPLHF TGTGCCAGCAGTGGGACTAGGTCACCCCTCCACTTT
TRBD1 TRBJ1-4 . TRBV6-6 CASRATGNDEKLFF TGTGCCAGCAGAGCGACAGGGAATGATGAAAAACTGTTTTTT